This entry lists 16 T cell receptor beta chains sequenced from one sample in a study of T cell responses to AZD1222 COVID-19 vaccine. The protocol was immunoSEQ multiplex PCR, while the TCRdb copy is restricted to in-frame clones and leaves out a portion. The sample lists approximately 85,000 clones, 70% to 90% occurring once. Specimen: peripheral blood, collected on day 0 of AZD1222 vaccination. Source of these receptors: an adult in good health.

The V gene is TRBV19, the J gene TRBJ2-3; no clear D. V was cut by 0 bases and J by 4 bases, with 11 bases left in between. The CDR3 is 15 amino acids. The germline V gene has CDR1 LNHDA and CDR2 SQIVND (reference sequence). In nucleotides, the CDR3 is TGTGCCAGTAGTATAGAAGGCGTCAATTCAGATACGCAGTATTTT. Amino acids: CASSIEGVNSDTQYF.

J is TRBJ1-2 and V is TRBV6-5; D call uncertain. Germline values: CDR1 MNHEY, CDR2 SVGAGI. With 5 bases removed from V and 0 bases from J, the gap between germline ends came to 10 bases. This CDR3 comprises 14 residues. This CDR3 is CASSHRSANYGYTF. The CDR3 coding sequence is TGTGCCAGCAGTCATAGGTCCGCTAACTATGGCTACACCTTC.

The rearrangement links TRBV7-2 to TRBJ1-4, with D hard to call. CDR3 size: 15 residues. Trimming left V 4 bases short and J 5 bases short, with 14 bases between. CDR1 is SGHTA and CDR2 is FQGNSA in the germline V gene. The CDR3 here is CASSSLGDWNEKLFF. In nucleotides, the CDR3 is TGTGCCAGCAGCTCCCTGGGAGATTGGAATGAAAAACTGTTTTTT.

V usage is TRBV27 and J usage is TRBJ2-7; 7 bases align to TRBD1. The CDR3 consists of 14 residues. Germline V CDR1 and CDR2: MNHEY, SMNVEV (reference sequence). Germline trimming cut 6 bases from V and 3 bases from J; bases unmatched to any gene: 8. The CDR3 sequence is CASRHRAGGYEQYF. The CDR3 nucleotides read TGTGCCAGCAGACACAGGGCAGGGGGCTACGAGCAGTACTTC.

The gene calls are TRBV12-5 and TRBJ1-1; a weak D match, TRBD1 (6 bases). Deletions cut 6 bases from V and 5 bases from J, with 19 bases between. The germline gives CDR1 LGHNT, CDR2 FRNRAP. The CDR3 is 15 residues long. This chain's CDR3 is CASGEGTQGVTEAFF. CDR3 nucleotide sequence: TGTGCTAGTGGCGAAGGCACACAGGGCGTGACTGAAGCTTTCTTT.

The chain joins TRBV18 to TRBJ2-7; no clear D gene. The CDR3 is 16 residues long. Germline V gives CDR1 KGHSH, CDR2 LQKENI. The V gene lost 5 bases and the J gene lost 5 bases, with 22 bases spanning the gap. The CDR3 DNA reads TGTGCCAGCTCAAACTCTCCCGGGTCGTTGGTCCACGAGCAGTACTTC. Amino acid sequence: CASSNSPGSLVHEQYF.

This chain connects TRBV4-3 to TRBJ2-2; 9 nucleotides match TRBD1. Trimming took 4 bases from V and 4 from J; bases not matched to a gene: 7. Germline lookup yields CDR1 LGHNA and CDR2 YSLEER. CDR3 length equals 16 residues. The CDR3 bases are TGCGCCAGCAGCCTTAACGGACAGGGGACCACCGGGGAGCTGTTTTTT. Protein sequence: CASSLNGQGTTGELFF.

V usage is TRBV10-3 and J usage is TRBJ2-1, with 12 bases lining up with TRBD2. V was pared by 10 bases and J by 8 bases, with 6 bases of the junction left unmatched. This CDR3 is 13 amino acids long. Germline assignment: CDR1 ENHRY and CDR2 SYGVKD. The CDR3 coding sequence is TGTGCCACCGGGACTAGCGGGCGGTATGAGCAGTTCTTC. Its translation is CATGTSGRYEQFF.

The rearrangement joins TRBV19 to TRBJ1-5; TRBD1 matches at 7 bases. CDR1 and CDR2 from the germline V gene are LNHDA and SQIVND (reference sequence). The trim removed 6 bases at V and 4 bases at J, leaving 15 bases unmatched. The CDR3 covers 17 residues. The CDR3 DNA sequence: TGTGCCAGTAGGAAGGATCACCGCGTACAGGGGAATCAGCCCCAGCATTTT. Translated, it gives CASRKDHRVQGNQPQHF.

The rearrangement uses TRBV6-5 and TRBJ2-7, with 8 bases identical to TRBD1. This CDR3 is built from 15 residues. The germline gives CDR1 MNHEY, CDR2 SVGAGI. V trimming: 2 bases; J trimming: 7 bases; junction bases outside the gene matches: 10. The CDR3 region is CASSYPNQGALEQYF. CDR3 bases: TGTGCCAGCAGTTACCCCAACCAGGGGGCTCTGGAGCAGTACTTC.

The chain recombines TRBV5-8 with TRBJ1-6; TRBD1 might be the D (5 bases). The CDR3 covers 14 residues. From germline, CDR1 is SGHTS and CDR2 YDEGEE. The V end lost 0 bases, the J end lost 6 bases, and 7 bases lay between the germline ends. This CDR3 reads CASSLVTANSPLHF. The DNA of the CDR3 is TGTGCCAGCAGCTTGGTGACAGCTAATTCACCCCTCCACTTT.

The genes are TRBV30 and TRBJ2-1; perhaps D is TRBD1 or TRBD2 (5 bases each). V gave up 4 bases and J gave up 4 bases, with 14 bases separating them. The CDR3 runs to 14 residues. Germline V gene data show CDR1 as GTSNPN and CDR2 as SVGIG (reference sequence). CDR3 sequence (DNA): TGTGCCTGGAATCCGGGACCGATGTACAATGAGCAGTTCTTC. Translated, it gives CAWNPGPMYNEQFF.

V and J are TRBV6-5 and TRBJ2-2; no clear D gene. The CDR3 consists of 16 residues. Germline loops: CDR1 MNHEY, CDR2 SVGAGI. Trimming removed 0 bases from V and 6 bases from J, with 14 bases in between. The chain's CDR3 is CASSYSQQSPAGELFF. In DNA form, the CDR3 reads TGTGCCAGCAGTTACTCGCAGCAGTCCCCGGCCGGGGAGCTGTTTTTT.

The rearrangement links TRBV5-1 to TRBJ2-5; D uncertain. V was shortened by 0 bases and J by 4 bases, with 13 bases between the two germline ends. The CDR3 consists of 15 residues. Germline CDR1 is SGHRS and CDR2 is YFSETQ. For the CDR3, the DNA is TGCGCCAGCAGCTTGGAACAACGGGCGTCAGAGACCCAGTACTTC. Protein sequence: CASSLEQRASETQYF.

This chain uses TRBV24-1 with TRBJ2-7; weak D call: TRBD1 (5 bases). Germline assignment: CDR1 KGHDR and CDR2 SFDVKD. The CDR3 consists of 15 residues. V was clipped by 2 bases and J by 5 bases, with 15 bases between them. CDR3 nucleotides: TGTGCCACCAGTGATTCTTGGGGCAGCTGGAACGAGCAGTACTTC. This translates into CATSDSWGSWNEQYF.

V is TRBV24-1 and J is TRBJ2-5; 11 bases agree with TRBD1. CDR3 length equals 16 residues. The J segment lost 5 bases and the V segment lost 4 bases, leaving 8 bases of the junction unmatched. Germline CDR1 is KGHDR and CDR2 is SFDVKD. The CDR3 DNA reads as TGTGCCACCAGTGACCGCCGGGACAGGGGGTTGGAGACCCAGTACTTC. This sequence encodes CATSDRRDRGLETQYF.